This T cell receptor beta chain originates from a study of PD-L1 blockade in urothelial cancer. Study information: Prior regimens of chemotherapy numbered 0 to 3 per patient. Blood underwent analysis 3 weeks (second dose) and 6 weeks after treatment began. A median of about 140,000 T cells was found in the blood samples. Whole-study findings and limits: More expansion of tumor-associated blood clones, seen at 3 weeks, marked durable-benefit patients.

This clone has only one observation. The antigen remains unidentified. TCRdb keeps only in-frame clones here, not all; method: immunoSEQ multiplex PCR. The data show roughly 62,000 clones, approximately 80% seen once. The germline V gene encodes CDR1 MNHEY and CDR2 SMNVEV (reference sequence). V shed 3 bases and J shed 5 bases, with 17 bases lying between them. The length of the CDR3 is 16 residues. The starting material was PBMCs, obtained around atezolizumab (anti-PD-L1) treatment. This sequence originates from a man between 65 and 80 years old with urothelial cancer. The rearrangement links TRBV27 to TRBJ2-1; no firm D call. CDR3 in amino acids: CASSFWYASSDNEQFF. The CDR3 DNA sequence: TGTGCCAGCAGTTTCTGGTACGCATCTTCAGACAATGAGCAGTTCTTC.